This T cell receptor (beta chain) came from a study of blood T cell repertoires in COVID-19. Study details: The samples span acute and convalescent COVID-19 from the United States, Italy and Spain. In each case, the material was cDNA or gDNA derived from T cells, B-cell-depleted T cells, or PBMCs.

In the source study's methods: The assay estimated nucleated cells by amplifying reference gene primers. Clones were read by immunoSEQ multiplex PCR, and TCRdb kept only the in-frame ones, dropping some. Clone size and V and J calls were adopted from that table, with D and trimming inferred from the DNA. The sample comprises 310,000 or so clones, almost 90% of which are singletons, and 1.5% to 2% rests with the top ten. V trimming: 6 bases; J trimming: 8 bases; junction bases outside the gene matches: 14. The germline V gene has CDR1 KGHSH and CDR2 LQKENI. CDR3 length equals 15 residues. Enrolled through a virtual design, the participants were between 18 and 89 years of age and came from 24 US areas.

The source is a woman younger than 35 with acute COVID-19. What was sequenced was PBMCs or T cells enriched from blood (not recorded which). The chain combines TRBV18 with TRBJ1-2, with 8 nucleotides matching TRBD1. The CDR3 is CASSLTGARVMGYTF. The CDR3 DNA is TGTGCCAGCTCGCTGACAGGGGCGCGGGTTATGGGCTACACCTTC.